This passage covers 14 T cell receptor beta chains from one sample sequenced in a study of regulatory T cells in long-lasting Graves disease. Specified time point: persistent/refractory GD, antithyroid drugs over 5 years with positive TRAb. Scientists built the TCR library using RNA that was extracted from PBMCs. Arm-PCR of CDR3 regions with iRepertoire HTBI primers generated TCR beta libraries. TCRdb fed the multiplex PCR reads into MiXCR, producing one record per CDR3 protein. The sample includes a few hundred thousand distinct CDR3 sequences, around a quarter of them seen just once. Here the sequenced sample was peripheral blood mononuclear cells (PBMCs), taken when the disease was refractory, from a patient treated with antithyroid drugs. These receptors were taken from a female donor with Graves disease.

The V gene is TRBV6-1, the J gene TRBJ2-7, with TRBD2 matching 14 bases. The ends lost 6 bases at V and 7 bases at J; junction bases unmatched: 17. Germline CDR1 MNHNS, CDR2 SASEGT. The CDR3 totals 18 residues. The CDR3 DNA sequence: TGTGCCAGCAGCCGCGCCGGGACTAGCGGGAGTAATATCAAGGAGCAGTACTTC. Its protein is CASSRAGTSGSNIKEQYF.

CDR3 nucleotides: TGCGCCAGCAGAACGACAGGGAACTCTGGAAACACCATATATTTT. It translates to CASRTTGNSGNTIYF. This chain links TRBV5-1 with TRBJ1-3, with 7 nucleotides matching TRBD1. The CDR3 has 15 amino acids. The V gene's germline CDR1 is SGHRS and CDR2 YFSETQ. J was trimmed by 0 bases and V by 5 bases; bases with no gene match: 5.

The chain uses TRBV6-5 and TRBJ1-2; no definite D call. V was trimmed by 0 bases and J by 4 bases, leaving 9 bases between them. Germline V lookup: CDR1 MNHEY, CDR2 SVGAGI. This CDR3 has 14 residues. This CDR3 is CASSYSQTSYGYTF. The CDR3 region has the DNA TGTGCCAGCAGTTACTCCCAGACCAGCTATGGCTACACCTTC.

This clonotype was seen a handful of times. The genes are TRBV24-1 and TRBJ2-4; D is ambiguous. Deletions cut 4 bases from V and 9 bases from J, with 9 bases between. CDR3 length equals 12 residues. Looked up from germline, CDR1 is KGHDR and CDR2 is SFDVKD. The CDR3 DNA is TGTGCCACCAGTGACCAAGTGGGCATTCAGTACTTC. This translates into CATSDQVGIQYF.

This clonotype was seen more than once but under ten times. The rearrangement joins TRBV19 to TRBJ1-2, with TRBD1 matching over 7 bases. V lost 9 bases and J lost 1; bases outside the gene matches: 2. Germline loops: CDR1 LNHDA, CDR2 SQIVND (reference sequence). The CDR3 runs to 12 residues. CDR3 loop: CASGQDNYGYTF. Written as DNA, the CDR3 is TGTGCCAGCGGACAGGATAACTATGGCTACACCTTC.

V is TRBV7-2 and J is TRBJ2-2; D remains unclear. The CDR3 runs to 14 residues. CDR1 is SGHTA, CDR2 FQGNSA, per germline. V gave up 6 bases and J gave up 3 bases, with 11 bases separating them. CDR3 sequence: CASSSMSYTGELFF. The CDR3 DNA reads TGTGCCAGCAGTTCCATGTCCTACACCGGGGAGCTGTTTTTT.

The V and J genes are TRBV19 and TRBJ1-2; TRBD1 is a possible D gene (6 bases). V was trimmed by 3 bases and J by 3 bases, leaving 14 bases between them. The CDR3 is 15 amino acids. The V gene's germline CDR1 is LNHDA and CDR2 SQIVND (reference sequence). The CDR3 DNA sequence: TGTGCCAGTAGTATTGAGGGTCAGGGGTACTATGGCTACACCTTC. This gives the protein CASSIEGQGYYGYTF.

The table lists this clonotype with many counts. CDR3 DNA sequence: TGCAGTGCTCAGGGGCAGGGCTATGGCTACACCTTC. It translates to CSAQGQGYGYTF. The V call is TRBV20-1, the J call TRBJ1-2, with a tentative D call TRBD1 (6 bases). Per germline, CDR1 DFQATT and CDR2 SNEGSKA (reference sequence). There are 12 residues in the CDR3. V shed 5 bases and J shed 4 bases, with 11 bases lying between them.

Note on this clonotype: Since no conserved phenylalanine or tryptophan closes the CDR3, a read error is the likely cause. The chain recombines TRBV2 with TRBJ1-1; the D gene is possibly TRBD1 (6 bases). The CDR3 extends over 16 amino acids. The germline V gene has CDR1 SNHLY and CDR2 FYNNEI. This CDR3 is CASSEALRTGNTGAFL. CDR3 DNA: TGTGCCAGCAGTGAAGCGCTTCGAACAGGGAACACTGGAGCTTTCCTT.

The chain is built from TRBV7-2 and TRBJ2-2; D might be TRBD2 (6 bases). The germline CDR1 and CDR2 sequences are SGHTA and FQGNSA. V lost 6 bases, J lost 5 bases, and 13 bases lay in between. This CDR3 contains 14 residues. This chain's CDR3 is CASSLGLTTGELFF. The CDR3 nucleotides read TGTGCCAGCAGTTTGGGACTGACTACCGGGGAGCTGTTTTTT.

In its sample, this clonotype was seen a few times. The V call is TRBV19, the J call TRBJ2-7; D not certain. CDR3 length equals 15 residues. Germline V gene lookup returns CDR1 LNHDA and CDR2 SQIVND (reference sequence). V lost 1 base and J 2 bases, leaving 12 bases between the germline ends. In DNA form, the CDR3 reads TGTGCCAGTAGTATAGGACCGAGCCCCACCTACGAGCAGTACTTC. Its translation: CASSIGPSPTYEQYF. Full variable domain (rest looked up from reference TRBV19 and TRBJ2-7): DGGITQSPKYLFRKEGQNVTLSCEQNLNHDAMYWYRQDPGQGLRLIYYSQIVNDFQKGDIAEGYSVSREKKESFPLTVTSAQKNPTAFYLCASSIGPSPTYEQYFGPGTRLTVT.

CDR3 loop: CSVRDTEAFF. CDR3 nucleotide sequence: TGCAGCGTGCGGGACACTGAAGCTTTCTTT. V is TRBV29-1 and J is TRBJ1-1; D is uncertain. The V end was cut by 6 bases, the J end by 3 bases, with 5 bases between. Germline lookup yields CDR1 SQVTM and CDR2 ANQGSEA. CDR3 length: 10 residues.

J is TRBJ1-5 and V is TRBV19; 10 bases are a match to TRBD1. CDR1 and CDR2 (germline): LNHDA, SQIVND (reference sequence). V was pared by 8 bases and J by 7 bases, with 11 bases of the junction left unmatched. CDR3 length: 15 residues. The CDR3 here is CASRPGQGREQPQHF. CDR3 nucleotide sequence: TGTGCCAGTCGTCCGGGACAGGGGAGGGAACAGCCCCAGCATTTT.

The V gene is TRBV5-1, the J gene TRBJ1-1; unclear D gene. Germline V CDR1 and CDR2: SGHRS, YFSETQ. The V end was cut by 0 bases, the J end by 4 bases, with 10 bases between. The CDR3 runs to 14 residues. CDR3 residues: CASSLGPMPTEAFF. The CDR3, as DNA: TGCGCCAGCAGCTTGGGACCCATGCCCACTGAAGCTTTCTTT. The full variable domain, rest sourced from reference TRBV5-1 and TRBJ1-1, is KAGVTQTPRYLIKTRGQQVTLSCSPISGHRSVSWYQQTPGQGLQFLFEYFSETQRNKGNFPGRFSGRQFSNSRSEMNVSTLELGDSALYLCASSLGPMPTEAFFGQGTRLTVV.